These T cell receptor beta chains were read from a single sample in a study of CD8 T cells in ankylosing spondylitis. TCRdb redid the calling of the 5' RACE reads with MiXCR, one entry per CDR3 protein. The repertoire holds roughly 160,000 distinct CDR3 sequences, 8.5% to 10% seen once, with more than 13% in the top ten. The specimen sequenced was blood, either unsorted or a sorted T cell fraction (not recorded which). Every receptor here comes from a female donor with ankylosing spondylitis or in good health (not recorded which). Both conserved end residues are part of each CDR3. A clone size is listed for some rows: how often the clone was seen (once, few, many), or a class if it is expanded.

v_call,clone_size,j_call,cdr3_aa
TRBV27,NA,TRBJ2-3,CASSLSPYTDTQYF
TRBV6-1,NA,TRBJ2-2,CASRDDWGNGELFF
TRBV6-1,few,TRBJ2-7,CASRPSGGYYEQYF
TRBV4-1,few,TRBJ2-1,CASSHPGPYNEQFF
TRBV12-3/TRBV12-4,many,TRBJ1-4,CASTAGTDYEKLFF
TRBV5-5,NA,TRBJ2-1,CASSWGAYNNEQFF
TRBV7-9,many,TRBJ1-5,CASSLGPQPQHF
TRBV4-2,few,TRBJ2-1,CASSQEGTSTPSYNEQFF
TRBV28,NA,TRBJ1-1,CASSQRTGFGEAFF
TRBV15,few,TRBJ1-4,CATSPGSRSKKLFF
TRBV15,NA,TRBJ2-6,CATSRDSGTSGANVLTF
TRBV20-1,few,TRBJ2-3,CSARTNRLAGGTDTQYF
TRBV12-3/TRBV12-4,many,TRBJ1-6,CASSWGRSPLHF
TRBV7-9,many,TRBJ2-4,CAIQGLAAKNIQYF
TRBV6-5,few,TRBJ1-2,CASSYSLWGLGYGYTF
TRBV6-2/TRBV6-3,NA,TRBJ2-2,CASSYSALAGTGELFF
TRBV7-2,few,TRBJ2-7,CASSSWTGPSYEQYF
TRBV7-6,many,TRBJ2-2,CASSLISGSVHGELFF
TRBV19,NA,TRBJ2-1,CASSPGQSNEQFF
TRBV15,many,TRBJ1-2,CATSRGINAPYGYTF
TRBV25-1,many,TRBJ2-5,CASSELGEMTQYF
TRBV4-3,few,TRBJ2-2,CASSQGLVTGELFF
TRBV5-1,few,TRBJ2-1,CASSTPRGEQFF
TRBV25-1,many,TRBJ2-3,CASSEYGADTDTQYF
TRBV12-3/TRBV12-4,many,TRBJ2-1,CASGRGLAGDEQFF
TRBV6-1,NA,TRBJ2-2,CASSPDSTGELFF
TRBV19,NA,TRBJ2-1,CGRIPSFSYNEQFF
TRBV24-1,NA,TRBJ2-2,CATSDTRYTGELFF
TRBV5-6,few,TRBJ2-4,CARRTGGGAKNIQYF
TRBV7-8,NA,TRBJ1-3,CASREGQGGGNTIYF
TRBV7-2,few,TRBJ1-5,CASSLDSGANQPQHF
TRBV20-1,NA,TRBJ2-3,CSAGRRTGRADTQYF
TRBV12-3/TRBV12-4,many,TRBJ2-7,CASSSGTGRRAGPYEQYF
TRBV27,NA,TRBJ1-1,CASSLQGVNTEAFF
TRBV21-1,few,TRBJ2-3,CASSKLAGASDTQYF
TRBV6-2/TRBV6-3,NA,TRBJ2-1,CASRGGVGGYNEQFF
TRBV6-5,NA,TRBJ2-4,CASSYSGGTKNIQYF
TRBV4-2,NA,TRBJ2-1,CASSHWLAGYNEQFF
TRBV7-2,many,TRBJ2-5,CASSLKSLADPQETQYF
TRBV6-1,few,TRBJ1-6,CASTAQEYNSPLHF
TRBV15,NA,TRBJ1-3,CATSRDRDSLSGNTIYF
TRBV5-1,few,TRBJ2-7,CASSGTDYEQYF
TRBV7-9,many,TRBJ1-6,CASTQGGPSSYNSPLHF
TRBV20-1,many,TRBJ1-1,CSARGAGTMNTEAFF
TRBV7-2,few,TRBJ1-1,CASSLLPGVVSTEAFF
TRBV12-3/TRBV12-4,few,TRBJ2-5,CASSSQGGRGTQYF
TRBV30,few,TRBJ2-1,CAWSQRPGDEQFF
TRBV7-2,many,TRBJ2-6,CASSLASQGATGANVLTF
TRBV6-1,few,TRBJ2-2,CASSEVYATRAGELFF
TRBV7-3,NA,TRBJ1-6,CASSLKGLSSNNSPLHF
TRBV7-9,NA,TRBJ2-7,CASSSRGGGRSYEQYF